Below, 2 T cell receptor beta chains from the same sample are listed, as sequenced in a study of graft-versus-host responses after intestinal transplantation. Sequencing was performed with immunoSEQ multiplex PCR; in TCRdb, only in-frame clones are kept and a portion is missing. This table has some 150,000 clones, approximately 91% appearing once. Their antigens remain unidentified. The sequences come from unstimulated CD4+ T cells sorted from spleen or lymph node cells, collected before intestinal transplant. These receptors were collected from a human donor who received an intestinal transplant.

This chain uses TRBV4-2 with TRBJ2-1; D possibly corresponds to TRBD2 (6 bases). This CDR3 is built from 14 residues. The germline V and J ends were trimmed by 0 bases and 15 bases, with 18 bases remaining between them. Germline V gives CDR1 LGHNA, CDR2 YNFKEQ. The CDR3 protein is CASSQDGSGGSLFF. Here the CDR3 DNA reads TGTGCCAGCAGCCAAGATGGGAGCGGAGGGAGCCTGTTCTTC.

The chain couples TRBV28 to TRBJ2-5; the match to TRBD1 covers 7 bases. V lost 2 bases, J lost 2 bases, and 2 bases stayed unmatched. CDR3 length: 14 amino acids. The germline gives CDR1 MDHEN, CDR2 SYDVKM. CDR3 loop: CASSLDRVQETQYF. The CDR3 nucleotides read TGTGCCAGCAGTTTAGACAGGGTGCAAGAGACCCAGTACTTC.